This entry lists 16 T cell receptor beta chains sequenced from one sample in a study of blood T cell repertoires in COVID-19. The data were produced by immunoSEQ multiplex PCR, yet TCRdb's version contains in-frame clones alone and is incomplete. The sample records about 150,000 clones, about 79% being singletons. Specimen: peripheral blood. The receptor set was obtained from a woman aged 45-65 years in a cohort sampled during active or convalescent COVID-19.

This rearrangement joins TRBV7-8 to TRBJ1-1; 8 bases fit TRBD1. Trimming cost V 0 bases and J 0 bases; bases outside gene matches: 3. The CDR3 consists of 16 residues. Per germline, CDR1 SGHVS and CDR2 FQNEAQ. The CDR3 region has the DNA TGTGCCAGCAGCTTAGCCCAGGGGGCTCTGAACACTGAAGCTTTCTTT. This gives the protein CASSLAQGALNTEAFF.

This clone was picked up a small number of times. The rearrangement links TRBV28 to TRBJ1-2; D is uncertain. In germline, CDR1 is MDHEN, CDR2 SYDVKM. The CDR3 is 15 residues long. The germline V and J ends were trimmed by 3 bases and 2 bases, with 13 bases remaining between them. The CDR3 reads CASSFGHHDNYGYTF. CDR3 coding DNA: TGTGCCAGCAGTTTTGGGCACCACGACAACTATGGCTACACCTTC.

CDR3 DNA sequence: TGTGCCAGCAGCCAAGATGGTTCGAGGTCGCGGGGGGTGGCCGGGGAGCTGTTTTTT. It yields the protein CASSQDGSRSRGVAGELFF. The rearrangement links TRBV4-2 to TRBJ2-2; 8 bases fit TRBD2. With V trimmed by 0 bases and J by 6 bases, 15 bases remained unmatched. The V gene's germline CDR1 is LGHNA and CDR2 YNFKEQ. This CDR3 spans 19 amino acids.

CDR3 protein: CASSRSNGETQYF. CDR3 bases: TGTGCCAGCAGCCGAAGCAACGGAGAGACCCAGTACTTC. V is TRBV7-9 and J is TRBJ2-5; D is ambiguous. Germline values: CDR1 SEHNR, CDR2 FQNEAQ (reference sequence). This CDR3 contains 13 residues. The V end was cut by 5 bases, the J end by 4 bases, with 11 bases between.

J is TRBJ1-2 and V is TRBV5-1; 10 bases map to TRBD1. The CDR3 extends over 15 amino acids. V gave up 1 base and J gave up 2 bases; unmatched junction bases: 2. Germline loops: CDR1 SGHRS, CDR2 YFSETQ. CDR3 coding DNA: TGCGCCAGCAGCTTGCCGACAGGGGGCAACTATGGCTACACCTTC. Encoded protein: CASSLPTGGNYGYTF.

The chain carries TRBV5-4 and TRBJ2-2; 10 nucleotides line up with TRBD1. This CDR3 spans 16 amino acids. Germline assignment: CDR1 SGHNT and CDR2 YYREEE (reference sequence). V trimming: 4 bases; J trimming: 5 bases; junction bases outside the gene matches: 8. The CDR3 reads CASSPTGQGFTGELFF. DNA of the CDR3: TGTGCCAGCAGCCCCACGGGACAGGGGTTTACCGGGGAGCTGTTTTTT.

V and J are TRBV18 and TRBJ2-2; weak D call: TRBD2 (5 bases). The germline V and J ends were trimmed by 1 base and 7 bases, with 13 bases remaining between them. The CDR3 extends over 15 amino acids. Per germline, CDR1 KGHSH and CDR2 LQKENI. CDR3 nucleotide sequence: TGTGCCAGCTCACCACGCGGGCAGGCGAACGGGGAGCTGTTTTTT. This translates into CASSPRGQANGELFF.

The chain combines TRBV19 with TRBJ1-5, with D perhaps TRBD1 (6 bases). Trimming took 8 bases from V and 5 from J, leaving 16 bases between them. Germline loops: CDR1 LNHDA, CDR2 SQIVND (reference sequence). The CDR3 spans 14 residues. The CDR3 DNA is TGTGCCAGTTGGCCGACAGGTTCCTATCAGCCCCAGCATTTT. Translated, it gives CASWPTGSYQPQHF. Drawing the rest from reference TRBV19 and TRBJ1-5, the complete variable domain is DGGITQSPKYLFRKEGQNVTLSCEQNLNHDAMYWYRQDPGQGLRLIYYSQIVNDFQKGDIAEGYSVSREKKESFPLTVTSAQKNPTAFYLCASWPTGSYQPQHFGDGTRLSIL.

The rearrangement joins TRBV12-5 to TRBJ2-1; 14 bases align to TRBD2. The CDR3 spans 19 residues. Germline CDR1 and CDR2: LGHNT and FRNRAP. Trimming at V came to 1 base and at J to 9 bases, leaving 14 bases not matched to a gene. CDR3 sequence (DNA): TGTGCTAGTGGTTTGGCGCAGACTAGCGGGGGGGCCAGGTATCCTGAGCAGTTCTTC. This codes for CASGLAQTSGGARYPEQFF.

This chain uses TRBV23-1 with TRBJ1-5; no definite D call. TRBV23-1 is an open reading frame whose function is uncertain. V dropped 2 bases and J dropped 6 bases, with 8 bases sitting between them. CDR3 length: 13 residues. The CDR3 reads CASSQVRVQPQHF. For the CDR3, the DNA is TGCGCCAGCAGTCAAGTGAGGGTTCAGCCCCAGCATTTT.

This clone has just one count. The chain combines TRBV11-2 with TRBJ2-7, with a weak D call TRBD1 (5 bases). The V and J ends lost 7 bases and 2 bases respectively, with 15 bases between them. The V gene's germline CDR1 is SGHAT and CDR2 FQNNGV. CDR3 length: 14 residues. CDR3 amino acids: CASTTGFETYEQYF. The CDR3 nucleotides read TGTGCCAGCACTACAGGATTCGAGACCTACGAGCAGTACTTC.

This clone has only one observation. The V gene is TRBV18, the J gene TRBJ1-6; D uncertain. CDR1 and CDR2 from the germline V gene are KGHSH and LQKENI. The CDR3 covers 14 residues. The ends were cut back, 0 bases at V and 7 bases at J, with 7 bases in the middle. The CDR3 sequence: CASSPPLRNSPLHF. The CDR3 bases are TGTGCCAGCTCACCACCGCTGAGGAATTCACCCCTCCACTTT.

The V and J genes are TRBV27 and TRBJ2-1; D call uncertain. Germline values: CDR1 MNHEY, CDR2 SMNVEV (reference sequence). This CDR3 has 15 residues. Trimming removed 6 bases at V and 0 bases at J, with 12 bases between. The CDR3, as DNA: TGTGCCAGCAGACCTAGATTTAGCTCCTACAATGAGCAGTTCTTC. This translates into CASRPRFSSYNEQFF.

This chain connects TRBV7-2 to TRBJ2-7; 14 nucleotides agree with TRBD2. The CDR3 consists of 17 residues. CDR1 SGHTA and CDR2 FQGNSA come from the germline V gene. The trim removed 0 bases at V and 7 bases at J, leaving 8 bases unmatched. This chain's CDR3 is CASSLALGLAGAGEQYF. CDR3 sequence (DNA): TGTGCCAGCAGCTTAGCGCTGGGACTAGCGGGGGCCGGGGAGCAGTACTTC.

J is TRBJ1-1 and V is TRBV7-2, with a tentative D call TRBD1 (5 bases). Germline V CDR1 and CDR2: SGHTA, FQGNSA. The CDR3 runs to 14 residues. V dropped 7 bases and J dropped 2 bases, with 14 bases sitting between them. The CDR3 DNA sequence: TGTGCCAGCAAGCAGCAGGGCCTCAACACTGAAGCTTTCTTT. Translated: CASKQQGLNTEAFF.

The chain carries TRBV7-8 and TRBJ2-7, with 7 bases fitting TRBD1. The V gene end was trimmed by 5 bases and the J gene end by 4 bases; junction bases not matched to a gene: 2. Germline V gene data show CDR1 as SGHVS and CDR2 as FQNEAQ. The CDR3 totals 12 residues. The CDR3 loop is CASSRQGYEQYF. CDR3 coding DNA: TGTGCCAGCAGCAGACAGGGTTACGAGCAGTACTTC.